Following are 20 T cell receptor beta chains from one sample sequenced in a study of T cell responses to AZD1222 COVID-19 vaccine. Libraries were prepared by immunoSEQ multiplex PCR; TCRdb keeps only in-frame clonotypes and omits some of them. This table holds approximately 150,000 clones, about 91% found once. The starting material was peripheral blood, obtained on day 0 of MenACWY control vaccination. Every receptor here comes from an adult in good health.

This chain joins TRBV9 and TRBJ1-3, with a weak D call TRBD1 (6 bases). With 4 bases removed from V and 0 bases from J, the gap between germline ends came to 17 bases. The CDR3 runs to 17 residues. Germline V gives CDR1 SGDLS, CDR2 YYNGEE. The DNA for the CDR3 is TGTGCCAGCAGCCCCCATGGACAGCGAAGCTCTGGAAACACCATATATTTT. Protein: CASSPHGQRSSGNTIYF.

The V call is TRBV4-3, the J call TRBJ1-2; 10 nucleotides agree with TRBD1. Per the germline V gene, CDR1 is LGHNA and CDR2 is YSLEER. The junction had 5 bases not matched to a gene; V was cut back by 3 bases and J by 4 bases. The CDR3 has 15 residues. DNA of the CDR3: TGCGCCAGCAGCCAGACCGGGACAGGGGCCTATGGCTACACCTTC. Protein sequence: CASSQTGTGAYGYTF.

This clone came up once. The gene calls are TRBV9 and TRBJ2-3; tentative D call: TRBD1 (5 bases). The V end was cut by 5 bases, the J end by 7 bases, with 8 bases between. Germline V lookup: CDR1 SGDLS, CDR2 YYNGEE. There are 11 residues in the CDR3. CDR3 nucleotide sequence: TGTGCCAGCAGGTCAGGGAATACGCAGTATTTT. Translated: CASRSGNTQYF.

CDR3 DNA: TGTGCCACCAGCAGAGATGGGGAAAAACTGTTTTTT. It is translated as CATSRDGEKLFF. The genes are TRBV15 and TRBJ1-4; the D is unclear. The CDR3 is made up of 12 amino acids. Germline lookup yields CDR1 LNHNV and CDR2 YYDKDF (reference sequence). The ends were cut back, 0 bases at V and 8 bases at J, with 4 bases in the middle.

This chain uses TRBV2 with TRBJ2-7; 7 nucleotides match TRBD1. The CDR3 has 15 residues. Germline V gives CDR1 SNHLY, CDR2 FYNNEI. The J segment lost 6 bases and the V segment lost 6 bases, leaving 14 bases of the junction unmatched. In DNA, the CDR3 is TGTGCCAGCAGCGACATTCAGACAGGGAAGGGCGAGCAGTACTTC. Translating it yields CASSDIQTGKGEQYF.

This chain links TRBV9 with TRBJ1-2; D is possibly TRBD1 (6 bases). Germline V gives CDR1 SGDLS, CDR2 YYNGEE. The germline V and J ends were trimmed by 4 bases and 7 bases, with 23 bases remaining between them. The CDR3 has 16 amino acids. This chain's CDR3 is CASSPRRSDRDGGYTF. The CDR3 region has the DNA TGTGCCAGCAGCCCACGGCGGTCGGACAGAGATGGTGGCTACACCTTC. Combining the CDR3 with reference TRBV9 and TRBJ1-2 gives the whole variable domain DSGVTQTPKHLITATGQRVTLRCSPRSGDLSVYWYQQSLDQGLQFLIQYYNGEERAKGNILERFSAQQFPDLHSELNLSSLELGDSALYFCASSPRRSDRDGGYTFGSGTRLTVV.

V usage is TRBV5-1 and J usage is TRBJ1-2; D gene uncertain. This CDR3 region has 13 residues. The V gene lost 3 bases and the J gene lost 2 bases, with 8 bases spanning the gap. CDR1 is SGHRS, CDR2 YFSETQ, per germline. CDR3 loop: CASSSDGNYGYTF. CDR3 DNA sequence: TGCGCCAGCAGCTCAGACGGCAACTATGGCTACACCTTC.

The gene calls are TRBV7-8 and TRBJ1-2, with 7 bases identical to TRBD1. The V gene's germline CDR1 is SGHVS and CDR2 FQNEAQ. V lost 7 bases and J lost 6; bases outside the gene matches: 20. CDR3 length equals 17 residues. CDR3 in amino acids: CASTPAAGTVFVDGYTF. Written as DNA, the CDR3 is TGTGCCAGCACACCTGCCGCCGGGACAGTTTTTGTGGATGGCTACACCTTC.

This sequence joins TRBV28 and TRBJ2-2; 8 nucleotides align to TRBD1. The germline gives CDR1 MDHEN, CDR2 SYDVKM. The CDR3 consists of 15 residues. Germline trimming cut 3 bases from V and 6 bases from J; bases unmatched to any gene: 6. CDR3 residues: CASSFRTGMAGELFF. CDR3 sequence (DNA): TGTGCCAGCAGTTTCCGGACAGGGATGGCCGGGGAGCTGTTTTTT.

This chain links TRBV5-1 with TRBJ2-5; D might be TRBD1 (5 bases). This CDR3 has 14 amino acids. From germline, CDR1 is SGHRS and CDR2 YFSETQ. V was shortened by 3 bases and J by 3 bases, with 12 bases between the two germline ends. The DNA of the CDR3 is TGCGCCAGCAGCTCGGTAGGGGTGGAAGAGACCCAGTACTTC. This sequence encodes CASSSVGVEETQYF.

The chain has TRBV6-5 and TRBJ1-2; D remains ambiguous. CDR3 size: 13 residues. The V and J ends lost 5 bases and 4 bases respectively, with 11 bases between them. CDR1 is MNHEY and CDR2 is SVGAGI in the germline V gene. The CDR3 sequence: CASSPGILYGYTF. CDR3 nucleotide sequence: TGTGCCAGCAGTCCCGGGATCCTCTATGGCTACACCTTC.

This chain uses TRBV11-3 with TRBJ1-1, with TRBD1 matching over 10 bases. The CDR3 extends over 15 amino acids. The germline CDR1 and CDR2 sequences are SGHNT and YENEEA. V shed 4 bases, J shed 7 bases, and the junction held 9 bases outside the gene matches. CDR3 in amino acids: CASSSSWDRGNEAFF. The DNA of the CDR3 is TGTGCCAGCAGCTCCTCCTGGGACAGGGGCAATGAAGCTTTCTTT.

V usage is TRBV4-1 and J usage is TRBJ2-7, with 9 bases that match TRBD1. The CDR3 runs 16 residues. The germline V gene has CDR1 MGHRA and CDR2 YSYEKL. V shed 4 bases and J 3 bases; nucleotides not matched to a gene: 10. The CDR3 reads CASSLFYQDRGYEQYF. CDR3 DNA: TGCGCCAGCAGCCTCTTTTACCAGGACAGGGGCTACGAGCAGTACTTC.

The chain employs TRBV3-1 (or the pseudogene TRBV3-2) and TRBJ2-6; either TRBD1 or TRBD2 may supply D (6 bases each). The CDR3 is made up of 21 amino acids. V dropped 4 bases and J dropped 0 bases, with 25 bases sitting between them. The V gene's germline CDR1 is LGHDT and CDR2 YNNKEL (reference sequence). DNA of the CDR3: TGTGCCAGCAGCCCGAAAAATACAGGGTGGAGGGGAAACTCTGGGGCCAACGTCCTGACTTTC. This encodes CASSPKNTGWRGNSGANVLTF.

The chain is built from TRBV11-3 and TRBJ2-5, with a weak D call TRBD2 (5 bases). The germline gives CDR1 SGHNT, CDR2 YENEEA. V was clipped by 5 bases and J by 4 bases, with 20 bases between them. CDR3 length: 16 amino acids. The CDR3 here is CASSPEFGLAGETQYF. CDR3 sequence (DNA): TGTGCCAGCAGCCCGGAGTTCGGGCTAGCCGGAGAGACCCAGTACTTC.

This clone occurred once. The chain links TRBV15 to TRBJ2-2; D ambiguous. From germline, CDR1 is LNHNV and CDR2 YYDKDF (reference sequence). The CDR3 spans 16 residues. Trimming removed 3 bases from V and 0 bases from J, with 11 bases in between. Here the CDR3 reads CATSSHRFSNTGELFF. DNA for the CDR3: TGTGCCACCAGCAGTCACCGATTTTCGAACACCGGGGAGCTGTTTTTT.

The chain couples TRBV6-1 to TRBJ1-6; D is uncertain. The CDR3 is 15 amino acids. Between the trimmed V and J ends, which lost 2 bases and 2 bases, there was a span of 7 bases. The germline CDR1 and CDR2 sequences are MNHNS and SASEGT. The CDR3 sequence: CASSEWGTYNSPLHF. The CDR3 DNA reads as TGTGCCAGCAGTGAATGGGGTACCTATAATTCACCCCTCCACTTT.

In this sample, this clone turned up a few times. The chain employs TRBV5-1 and TRBJ2-5; 10 bases match TRBD1. J gave up 4 bases and V 4 bases, and 4 bases lay outside the gene matches. The CDR3 contains 14 residues. CDR1 is SGHRS, CDR2 YFSETQ, per germline. CDR3 coding DNA: TGCGCCAGCAGCGGGACAGGGGTAGGAGAGACCCAGTACTTC. It codes for CASSGTGVGETQYF.

The genes are TRBV2 and TRBJ2-3; TRBD1 matches at 8 bases. Germline loops: CDR1 SNHLY, CDR2 FYNNEI. The CDR3 length is 14 residues. With V trimmed by 6 bases and J by 2 bases, 4 bases remained unmatched. In DNA form, the CDR3 reads TGTGCCAGCAGGAGGGACAGGAACACAGATACGCAGTATTTT. Its protein product is CASRRDRNTDTQYF.

The rearrangement uses TRBV6-1 and TRBJ1-2; D is unclear. This CDR3 has 13 amino acids. Trimming removed 2 bases from V and 4 bases from J, with 8 bases in between. Per the germline V gene, CDR1 is MNHNS and CDR2 is SASEGT. The CDR3 here is CASSENYLYGYTF. The CDR3 coding sequence is TGTGCCAGCAGTGAAAACTACCTCTATGGCTACACCTTC.